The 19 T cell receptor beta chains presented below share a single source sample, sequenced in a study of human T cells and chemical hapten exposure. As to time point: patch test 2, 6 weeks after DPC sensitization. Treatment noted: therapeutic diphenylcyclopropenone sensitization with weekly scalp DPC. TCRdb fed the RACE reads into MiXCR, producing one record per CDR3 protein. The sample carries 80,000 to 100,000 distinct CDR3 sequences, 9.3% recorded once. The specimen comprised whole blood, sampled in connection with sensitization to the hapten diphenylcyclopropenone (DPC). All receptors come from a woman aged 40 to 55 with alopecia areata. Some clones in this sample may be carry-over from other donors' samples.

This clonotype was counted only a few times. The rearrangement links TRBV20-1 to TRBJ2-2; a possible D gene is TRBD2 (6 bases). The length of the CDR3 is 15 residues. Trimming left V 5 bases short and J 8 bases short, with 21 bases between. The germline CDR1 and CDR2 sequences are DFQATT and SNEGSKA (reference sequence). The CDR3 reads CSAAIPGLTLGELFF. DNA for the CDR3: TGCAGTGCTGCCATTCCGGGACTCACGCTGGGGGAGCTGTTTTTT.

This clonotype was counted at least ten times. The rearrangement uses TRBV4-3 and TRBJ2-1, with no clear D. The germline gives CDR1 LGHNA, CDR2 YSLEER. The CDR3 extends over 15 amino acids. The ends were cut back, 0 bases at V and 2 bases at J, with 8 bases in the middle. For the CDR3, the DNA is TGCGCCAGCAGCCAAGAGATACATCCCTACAATGAGCAGTTCTTC. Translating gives CASSQEIHPYNEQFF.

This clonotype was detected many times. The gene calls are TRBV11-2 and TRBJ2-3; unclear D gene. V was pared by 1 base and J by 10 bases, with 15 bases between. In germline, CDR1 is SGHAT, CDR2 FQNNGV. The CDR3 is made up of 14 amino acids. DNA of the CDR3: TGTGCCAGCAGCTTAGGGGTCGATTTCCGCTCGCAGTATTTT. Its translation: CASSLGVDFRSQYF.

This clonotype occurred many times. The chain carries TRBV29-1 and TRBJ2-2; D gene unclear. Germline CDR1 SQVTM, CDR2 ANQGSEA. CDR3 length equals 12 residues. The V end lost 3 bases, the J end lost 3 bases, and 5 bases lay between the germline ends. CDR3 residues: CSVETHTGELFF. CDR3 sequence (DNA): TGCAGCGTTGAGACACACACCGGGGAGCTGTTTTTT.

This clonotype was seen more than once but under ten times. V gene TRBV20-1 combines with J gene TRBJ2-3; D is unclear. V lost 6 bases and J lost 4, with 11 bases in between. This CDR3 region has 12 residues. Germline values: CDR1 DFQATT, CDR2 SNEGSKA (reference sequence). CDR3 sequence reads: CSATSRADTQYF. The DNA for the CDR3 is TGCAGTGCAACATCTAGGGCAGATACGCAGTATTTT.

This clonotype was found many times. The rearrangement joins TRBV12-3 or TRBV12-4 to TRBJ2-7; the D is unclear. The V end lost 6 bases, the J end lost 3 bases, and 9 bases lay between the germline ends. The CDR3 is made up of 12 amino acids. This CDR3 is CASSAINYEQYF. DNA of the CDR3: TGTGCCAGCAGCGCCATCAACTACGAGCAGTACTTC.

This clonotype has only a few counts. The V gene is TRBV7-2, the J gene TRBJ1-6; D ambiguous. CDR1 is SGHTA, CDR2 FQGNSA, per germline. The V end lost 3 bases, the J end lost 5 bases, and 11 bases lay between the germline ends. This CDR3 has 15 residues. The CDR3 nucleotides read TGTGCCAGCAGCTTTTTTGGGCAGAATAATTCACCCCTCCACTTT. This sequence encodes CASSFFGQNNSPLHF.

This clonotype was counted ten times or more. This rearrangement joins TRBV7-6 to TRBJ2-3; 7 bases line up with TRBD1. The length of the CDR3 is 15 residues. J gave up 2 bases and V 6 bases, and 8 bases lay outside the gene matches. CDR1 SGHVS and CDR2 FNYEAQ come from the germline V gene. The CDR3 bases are TGTGCCAGCAGTTACGGACAGGTCTTCACAGATACGCAGTATTTT. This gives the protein CASSYGQVFTDTQYF.

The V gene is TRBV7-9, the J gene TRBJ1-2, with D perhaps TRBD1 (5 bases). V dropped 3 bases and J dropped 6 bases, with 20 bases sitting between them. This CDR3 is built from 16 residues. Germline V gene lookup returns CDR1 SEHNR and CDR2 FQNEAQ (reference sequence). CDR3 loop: CASSFTAGRARHGYTF. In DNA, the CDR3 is TGTGCCAGCAGCTTTACCGCAGGGCGCGCGAGGCATGGCTACACCTTC.

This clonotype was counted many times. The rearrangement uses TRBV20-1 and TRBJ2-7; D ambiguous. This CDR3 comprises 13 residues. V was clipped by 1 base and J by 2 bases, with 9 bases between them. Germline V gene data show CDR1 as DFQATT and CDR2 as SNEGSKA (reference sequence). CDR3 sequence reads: CSARVRSTYEQYF. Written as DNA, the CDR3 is TGCAGTGCTAGAGTCCGTAGTACCTACGAGCAGTACTTC.

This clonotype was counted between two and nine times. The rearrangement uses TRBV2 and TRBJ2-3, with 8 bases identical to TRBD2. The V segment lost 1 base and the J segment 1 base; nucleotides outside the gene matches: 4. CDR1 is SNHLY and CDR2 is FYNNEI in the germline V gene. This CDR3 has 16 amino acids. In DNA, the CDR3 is TGTGCCAGCAGTGAAGAGCTAGCGGGCCGCACAGATACGCAGTATTTT. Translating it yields CASSEELAGRTDTQYF. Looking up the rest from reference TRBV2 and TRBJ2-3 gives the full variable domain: EPEVTQTPSHQVTQMGQEVILRCVPISNHLYFYWYRQILGQKVEFLVSFYNNEISEKSEIFDDQFSVERPDGSNFTLKIRSTKLEDSAMYFCASSEELAGRTDTQYFGPGTRLTVL.

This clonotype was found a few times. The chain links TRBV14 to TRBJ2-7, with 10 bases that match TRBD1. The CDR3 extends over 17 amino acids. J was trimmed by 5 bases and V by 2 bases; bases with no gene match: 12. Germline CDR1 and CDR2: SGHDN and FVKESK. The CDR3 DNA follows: TGTGCCAGCAGCCAACCGGGACAGGGGAGGTTTGAGAACGAGCAGTACTTC. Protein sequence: CASSQPGQGRFENEQYF.

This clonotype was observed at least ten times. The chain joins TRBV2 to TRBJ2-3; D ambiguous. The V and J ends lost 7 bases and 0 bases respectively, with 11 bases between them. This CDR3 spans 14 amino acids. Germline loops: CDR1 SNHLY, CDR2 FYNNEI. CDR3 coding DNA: TGTGCCAGCAATAAGGCTTCTAGCACAGATACGCAGTATTTT. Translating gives CASNKASSTDTQYF.

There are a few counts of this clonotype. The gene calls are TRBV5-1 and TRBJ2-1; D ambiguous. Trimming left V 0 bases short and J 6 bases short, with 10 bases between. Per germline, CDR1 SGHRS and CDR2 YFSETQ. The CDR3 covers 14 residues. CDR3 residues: CASSLAAGRNEQFF. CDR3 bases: TGCGCCAGCAGCTTGGCCGCAGGCCGCAATGAGCAGTTCTTC.

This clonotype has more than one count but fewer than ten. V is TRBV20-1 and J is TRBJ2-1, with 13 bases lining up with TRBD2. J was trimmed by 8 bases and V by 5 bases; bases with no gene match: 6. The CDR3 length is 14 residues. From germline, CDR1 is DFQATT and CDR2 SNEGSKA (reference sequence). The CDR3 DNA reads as TGCAGTGCTGGCGGGACTAGCGGGACCTATGAGCAGTTCTTC. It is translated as CSAGGTSGTYEQFF.

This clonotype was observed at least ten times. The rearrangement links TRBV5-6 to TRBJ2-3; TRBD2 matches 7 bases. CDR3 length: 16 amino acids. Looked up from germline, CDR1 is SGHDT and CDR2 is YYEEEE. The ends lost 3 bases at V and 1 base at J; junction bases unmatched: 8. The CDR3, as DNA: TGTGCCAGCAGCTCCACCGGGACTACCCGCACAGATACGCAGTATTTT. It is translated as CASSSTGTTRTDTQYF.

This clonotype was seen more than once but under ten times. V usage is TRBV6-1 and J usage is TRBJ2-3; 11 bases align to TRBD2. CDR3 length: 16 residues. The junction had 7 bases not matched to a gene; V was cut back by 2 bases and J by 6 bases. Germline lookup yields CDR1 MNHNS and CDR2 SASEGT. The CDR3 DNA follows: TGTGCCAGCAGTGAAATCCAACTAGCGGGAGCGGATACGCAGTATTTT. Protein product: CASSEIQLAGADTQYF.

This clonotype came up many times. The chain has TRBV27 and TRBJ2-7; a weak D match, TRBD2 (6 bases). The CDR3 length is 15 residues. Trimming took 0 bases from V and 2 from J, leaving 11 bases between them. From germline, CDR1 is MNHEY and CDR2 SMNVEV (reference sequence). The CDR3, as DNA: TGTGCCAGCAGTTTATCGGGACTGGGCCCCTACGAGCAGTACTTC. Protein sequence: CASSLSGLGPYEQYF.

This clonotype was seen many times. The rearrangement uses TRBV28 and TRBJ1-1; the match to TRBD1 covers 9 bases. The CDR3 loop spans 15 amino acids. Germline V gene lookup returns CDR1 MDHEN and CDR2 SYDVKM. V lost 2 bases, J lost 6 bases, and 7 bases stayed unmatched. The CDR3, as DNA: TGTGCCAGCAGTTTAAGGGGACAGGGAGTAGCTGAAGCTTTCTTT. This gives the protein CASSLRGQGVAEAFF. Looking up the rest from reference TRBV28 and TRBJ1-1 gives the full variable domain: DVKVTQSSRYLVKRTGEKVFLECVQDMDHENMFWYRQDPGLGLRLIYFSYDVKMKEKGDIPEGYSVSREKKERFSLILESASTNQTSMYLCASSLRGQGVAEAFFGQGTRLTVV.